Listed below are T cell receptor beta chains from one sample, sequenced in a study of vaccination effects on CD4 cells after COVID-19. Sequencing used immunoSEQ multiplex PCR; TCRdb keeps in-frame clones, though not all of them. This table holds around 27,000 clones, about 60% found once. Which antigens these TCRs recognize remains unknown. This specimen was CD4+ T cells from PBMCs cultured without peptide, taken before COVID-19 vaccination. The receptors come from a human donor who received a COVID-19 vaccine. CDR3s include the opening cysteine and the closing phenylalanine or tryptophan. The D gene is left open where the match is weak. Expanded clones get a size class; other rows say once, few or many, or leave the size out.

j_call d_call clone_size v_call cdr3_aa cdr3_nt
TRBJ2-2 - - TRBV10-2 CASSDPGGRTGELFF TGCGCCAGCAGTGATCCAGGGGGGAGAACCGGGGAGCTGTTTTTT
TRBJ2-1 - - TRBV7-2 CASSWGQANYNEQFF TGTGCCAGCAGCTGGGGGCAGGCAAACTACAATGAGCAGTTCTTC
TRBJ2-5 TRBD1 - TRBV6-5 CAIDRGNGFETQYF TGTGCCATCGACAGGGGTAACGGCTTCGAGACCCAGTACTTC
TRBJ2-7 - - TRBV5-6 CASSLELTTYEQYF TGTGCCAGCAGCTTGGAGCTGACAACCTACGAGCAGTACTTC
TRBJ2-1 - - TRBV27 CASSKLVEVNEQFF TGTGCCAGCAGTAAACTAGTAGAAGTCAATGAGCAGTTCTTC
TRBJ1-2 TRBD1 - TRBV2 CASSPGTGSNYGYTF TGTGCCAGCAGTCCCGGGACAGGCTCTAACTATGGCTACACCTTC
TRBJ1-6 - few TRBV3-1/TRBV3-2 CASSQASVGRGNSPLHF TGTGCCAGCAGCCAAGCGTCGGTGGGCAGGGGAAATTCACCCCTCCACTTT
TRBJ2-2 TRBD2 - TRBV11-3 CASSLETRLAGGNTGELFF TGTGCCAGCAGCTTAGAAACCCGACTAGCGGGAGGTAACACCGGGGAGCTGTTTTTT
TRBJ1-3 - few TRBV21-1 CASSKPGQVNTIYF TGTGCCAGCAGCAAACCCGGACAGGTAAACACCATATATTTT
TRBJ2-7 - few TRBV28 CASTAGPYEQYF TGTGCCAGCACCGCAGGACCCTACGAGCAGTACTTC
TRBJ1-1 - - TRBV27 CASSLFGRMNTEAFF TGTGCCAGCAGTTTATTCGGTAGGATGAACACTGAAGCTTTCTTT
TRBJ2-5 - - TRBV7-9 CASSRAGSAGLGETQYF TGTGCCAGCAGCCGGGCGGGTTCGGCAGGGCTCGGAGAGACCCAGTACTTC
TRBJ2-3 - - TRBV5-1 CASSSGGPDTDTQYF TGCGCCAGCAGCTCCGGGGGGCCGGACACAGATACGCAGTATTTT
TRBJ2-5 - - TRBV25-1 CASGTKETQYF TGTGCCAGCGGAACGAAAGAGACCCAGTACTTC
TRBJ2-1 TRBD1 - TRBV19 CASSMGQASNEQFF TGTGCCAGTAGTATGGGACAGGCTAGCAATGAGCAGTTCTTC
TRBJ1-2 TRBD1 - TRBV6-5 CASRVQGVANYGYTF TGTGCCAGCAGAGTACAGGGGGTGGCTAACTATGGCTACACCTTC
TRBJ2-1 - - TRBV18 CASSQNGGGASNEQFF TGTGCCAGCTCCCAGAATGGCGGGGGCGCATCCAATGAGCAGTTCTTC
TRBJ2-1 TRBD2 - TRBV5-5 CASSSWTSGRSYNEQFF TGTGCCAGCAGCTCCTGGACTAGCGGGAGAAGCTACAATGAGCAGTTCTTC